The sequence of this T cell receptor (beta chain) was determined in a study of T-cell memory formation after mild COVID-19. This clonotype came up many times. Antigen specificity is unknown. The authors produced TCR alpha and TCR beta cDNA libraries with sample barcodes and UMIs by 5'RACE using constant-segment primers. TCRdb reprocessed the 5' RACE reads with MiXCR, giving one entry per CDR3 protein. The sample records about 390,000 distinct CDR3 sequences, about a sixth being singletons. The CDR3 covers 16 residues. Germline CDR1 and CDR2: LGHDT and YNNKEL (reference sequence). After removal of 0 bases from V and 1 base from J, the junction contained 5 bases not matched to a gene. Study-level points and caveats: Researchers found some responding clones in pre-infection memory, a sign that cross-reactive memory joined.

The V and J genes are TRBV3-1 and TRBJ1-1; 7 bases are a match to TRBD1. The source is a man younger than 35 who had mild COVID-19 (a few samples of this study predate the infection). Cell type and time point are not known. The sample taken for sequencing was PBMCs or a T cell subset sorted from them (not recorded which). The CDR3, as DNA: TGTGCCAGCAGCCAAGATGGGACAGACCGGAACACTGAAGCTTTCTTT. Amino acid sequence: CASSQDGTDRNTEAFF. Full variable domain (outside the CDR3, taken from reference TRBV3-1 and TRBJ1-1): DTAVSQTPKYLVTQMGNDKSIKCEQNLGHDTMYWYKQDSKKFLKIMFSYNNKELIINETVPNRFSPKSPDKAHLNLHINSLELGDSAVYFCASSQDGTDRNTEAFFGQGTRLTVV.